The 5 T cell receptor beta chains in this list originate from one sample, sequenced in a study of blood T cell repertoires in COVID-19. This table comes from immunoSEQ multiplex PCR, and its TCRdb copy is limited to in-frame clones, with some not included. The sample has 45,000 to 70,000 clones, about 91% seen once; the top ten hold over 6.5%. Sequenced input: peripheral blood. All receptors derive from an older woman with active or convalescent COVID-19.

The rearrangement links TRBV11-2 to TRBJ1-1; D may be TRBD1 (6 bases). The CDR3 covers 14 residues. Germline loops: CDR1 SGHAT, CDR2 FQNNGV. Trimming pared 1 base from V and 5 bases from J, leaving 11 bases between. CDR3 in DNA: TGTGCCAGCAGCTTAGCCTCGACAGGTACTGAAGCTTTCTTT. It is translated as CASSLASTGTEAFF.

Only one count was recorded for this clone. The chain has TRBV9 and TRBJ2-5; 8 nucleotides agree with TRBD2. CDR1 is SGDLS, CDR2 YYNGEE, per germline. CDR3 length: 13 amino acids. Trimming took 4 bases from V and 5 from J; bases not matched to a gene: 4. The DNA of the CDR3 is TGTGCCAGCAGCACCCGACTAGCGGAGACCCAGTACTTC. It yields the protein CASSTRLAETQYF.

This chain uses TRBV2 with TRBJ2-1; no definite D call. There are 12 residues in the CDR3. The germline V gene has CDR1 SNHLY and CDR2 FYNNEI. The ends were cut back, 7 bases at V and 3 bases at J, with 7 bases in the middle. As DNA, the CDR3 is TGTGCCAGCAATTCGGGCTACAATGAGCAGTTCTTC. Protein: CASNSGYNEQFF.

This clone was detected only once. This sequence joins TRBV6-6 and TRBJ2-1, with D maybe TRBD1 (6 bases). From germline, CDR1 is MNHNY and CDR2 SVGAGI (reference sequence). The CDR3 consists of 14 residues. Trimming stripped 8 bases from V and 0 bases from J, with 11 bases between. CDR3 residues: CASSRDNSYNEQFF. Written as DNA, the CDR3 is TGTGCCAGCTCCCGGGACAACTCCTACAATGAGCAGTTCTTC.

The CDR3 protein is CASSLTGYTEAFF. CDR3 coding DNA: TGTGCCAGCAGCCTCACAGGGTACACTGAAGCTTTCTTT. The V call is TRBV12-3 or TRBV12-4, the J call TRBJ1-1, with TRBD1 as a possible D gene (6 bases). This CDR3 has 13 amino acids. Trimming stripped 6 bases from V and 3 bases from J, with 11 bases between.